Listed below are T cell receptor beta chains from one sample, sequenced in a study of graft-versus-host responses after intestinal transplantation. The repertoire was sequenced with immunoSEQ multiplex PCR; TCRdb's copy has only in-frame clones and lacks some. Of around 90,000 clones listed, around 90% are singletons. Their antigen targets remain unknown. The source material was unstimulated CD4+ T cells sorted from spleen or lymph node cells, sampled before intestinal transplant. The receptor source for this set is a human donor who received an intestinal transplant. Both conserved end residues are part of each CDR3. A D gene is named only where the DNA matches it firmly. Rows give clone size only sometimes, using once, few, many, or a class for an expanded clone.

.	TRBV9	TRBD2	TRBJ2-3	CASSPRGIAGGPSGTDTQYF	TGTGCCAGCAGCCCCAGGGGGATAGCGGGAGGGCCCTCTGGCACAGATACGCAGTATTTT
few	TRBV5-1	.	TRBJ1-1	CASSFGVGQGNTEAFF	TGCGCCAGCAGCTTCGGTGTGGGGCAGGGGAACACTGAAGCTTTCTTT
.	TRBV11-2	.	TRBJ2-1	CASHMSGPRDEQFF	TGTGCCAGTCATATGTCGGGGCCTCGGGATGAGCAGTTCTTC
.	TRBV6-6	TRBD1	TRBJ2-7	CASRRDRVYEQYF	TGTGCCAGCAGGCGGGACAGGGTCTACGAGCAGTACTTC
.	TRBV19	.	TRBJ1-5	CASRLGGSSQPQHF	TGTGCCAGTAGATTGGGGGGATCAAGTCAGCCCCAGCATTTT
.	TRBV6-1	.	TRBJ1-2	CASSQDGGPHYGYTF	TGTGCCAGCAGCCAAGACGGAGGCCCACACTATGGCTACACCTTC
.	TRBV2	.	TRBJ1-3	CASSVQGPGNTIYF	TGTGCCAGCAGTGTACAGGGTCCTGGAAACACCATATATTTT
.	TRBV11-2	TRBD2	TRBJ2-1	CASSLRASGVHEQFF	TGTGCCAGCAGCTTACGAGCTAGCGGGGTCCATGAGCAGTTCTTC
.	TRBV6-5	.	TRBJ2-7	CASSYRAGPYEQYF	TGTGCCAGCAGTTACAGGGCGGGCCCCTACGAGCAGTACTTC
.	TRBV7-9	.	TRBJ1-2	CASSSRDTALRANYGYTF	TGTGCCAGCAGCTCTCGGGACACCGCCTTGCGGGCTAACTATGGCTACACCTTC
.	TRBV2	.	TRBJ1-5	CASSEAGGRGNQPQHF	TGTGCCAGCAGTGAAGCGGGGGGCCGGGGCAATCAGCCCCAGCATTTT
.	TRBV9	TRBD1	TRBJ2-5	CASSVATPGTGMVETQYF	TGTGCCAGCAGCGTAGCGACCCCCGGGACAGGGATGGTGGAGACCCAGTACTTC
.	TRBV30	TRBD2	TRBJ2-1	CAWKASGSSDEQFF	TGTGCCTGGAAGGCTAGCGGGAGTAGCGATGAGCAGTTCTTC
.	TRBV6-5	.	TRBJ1-3	CASSQTVTGNTIYF	TGTGCCAGCAGTCAGACAGTGACTGGAAACACCATATATTTT
.	TRBV11-3	.	TRBJ2-2	CASSLGVQANTGELFF	TGTGCCAGCAGCTTAGGCGTCCAGGCGAACACCGGGGAGCTGTTTTTT
.	TRBV19	TRBD2	TRBJ2-3	CASFSSGSGDTQYF	TGTGCCAGTTTTTCTAGCGGGAGCGGGGATACGCAGTATTTT
.	TRBV6-1	TRBD2	TRBJ2-1	CASRASGSSYNEQFF	TGTGCCAGCAGAGCTAGCGGGAGCTCCTACAATGAGCAGTTCTTC
.	TRBV27	.	TRBJ2-5	CASRQGQGGQETQYF	TGTGCCAGCCGTCAAGGCCAGGGCGGTCAAGAGACCCAGTACTTC
.	TRBV19	.	TRBJ2-2	CASSKGGYTGELFF	TGTGCCAGTAGTAAAGGGGGATACACCGGGGAGCTGTTTTTT
.	TRBV7-5	.	TRBJ2-5	CARSLLQETQYF	TGTGCCAGAAGCTTGCTTCAAGAGACCCAGTACTTC
.	TRBV4-1	TRBD2	TRBJ2-7	CASSRREGYEQYF	TGCGCCAGCAGCCGGCGGGAGGGTTACGAGCAGTACTTC
few	TRBV6-5	.	TRBJ2-6	CASSYSSSGANVLTF	TGTGCCAGCAGTTACTCGAGCTCTGGGGCCAACGTCCTGACTTTC
.	TRBV4-2	.	TRBJ1-1	CASSQDGRVRAFF	TGTGCCAGCAGCCAAGATGGGAGGGTGCGGGCTTTCTTT
.	TRBV20-1	.	TRBJ2-1	CSASYYNEQFF	TGCAGTGCTTCCTACTACAATGAGCAGTTCTTC
.	TRBV7-9	.	TRBJ2-7	CASSEDRPPYEQYF	TGTGCCAGCAGCGAAGACAGGCCCCCCTACGAGCAGTACTTC
once	TRBV5-1	.	TRBJ2-2	CASSPRVVQGVNTGELFF	TGCGCCAGCAGCCCCCGCGTTGTTCAAGGGGTGAACACCGGGGAGCTGTTTTTT
few	TRBV2	.	TRBJ2-3	CASRDRDIRTDTQYF	TGTGCCAGCAGGGACCGGGACATCCGCACAGATACGCAGTATTTT
.	TRBV28	.	TRBJ2-2	CASISPDVGGVLYTGELFF	TGTGCCAGCATCTCACCCGATGTCGGCGGGGTGCTCTACACCGGGGAGCTGTTTTTT
.	TRBV30	.	TRBJ1-2	CAWSVGSLRGYTF	TGTGCCTGGAGTGTTGGGAGCCTGAGGGGCTACACCTTC
.	TRBV7-9	TRBD2	TRBJ2-7	CASSLYTSGNSYEQYF	TGTGCCAGCAGCTTGTACACTAGCGGGAACTCCTACGAGCAGTACTTC
.	TRBV5-1	TRBD2	TRBJ2-5	CASSATGGAVETQYF	TGCGCCAGCAGCGCAACGGGGGGTGCGGTAGAGACCCAGTACTTC
.	TRBV4-2	TRBD1	TRBJ2-7	CASSQDPRTGVDYEQYF	TGTGCCAGCAGCCAAGATCCCAGGACAGGGGTCGACTACGAGCAGTACTTC
.	TRBV5-4	.	TRBJ2-5	CASSLPRAQETQYF	TGTGCCAGCAGCCTCCCTCGGGCCCAAGAGACCCAGTACTTC
.	TRBV2	.	TRBJ1-5	CANNVEGPLNQPQHF	TGTGCCAACAATGTAGAGGGGCCTCTCAATCAGCCCCAGCATTTT
.	TRBV7-9	.	TRBJ1-4	CASSLFLQGRGSNEKLFF	TGTGCCAGCAGCTTATTTCTTCAGGGGAGGGGTAGTAATGAAAAACTGTTTTTT
.	TRBV5-1	.	TRBJ2-1	CASSYSWGGQGSYNEQFF	TGCGCCAGCAGCTACTCATGGGGGGGCCAGGGCTCCTACAATGAGCAGTTCTTC
.	TRBV28	.	TRBJ2-7	CASSFGWASYEQYF	TGTGCCAGCAGTTTTGGTTGGGCTTCCTACGAGCAGTACTTC
.	TRBV6-5	TRBD2	TRBJ2-7	CASSYGTSSPEQYF	TGTGCCAGCAGTTACGGGACTAGTAGCCCCGAGCAGTACTTC
.	TRBV2	TRBD1	TRBJ2-7	CASAEGQGPYEQYF	TGTGCCAGCGCTGAGGGACAGGGACCCTACGAGCAGTACTTC
.	TRBV5-6	.	TRBJ1-2	CASSLGQNYGYTF	TGTGCCAGCAGCTTAGGGCAGAACTATGGCTACACCTTC
.	TRBV28	.	TRBJ2-2	CASSLPGDLTGELFF	TGTGCCAGCAGTTTACCGGGAGATCTTACCGGGGAGCTGTTTTTT
.	TRBV30	.	TRBJ1-1	CACDSPEAFF	TGTGCCTGTGACAGTCCGGAAGCTTTCTTT
.	TRBV28	TRBD2	TRBJ2-6	CASNPAGVGPGANVLTF	TGTGCCAGCAACCCAGCGGGGGTGGGGCCTGGGGCCAACGTCCTGACTTTC
.	TRBV5-8	.	TRBJ2-1	CASSLQAKISYNEQFF	TGTGCCAGCAGCTTACAGGCAAAAATCTCCTACAATGAGCAGTTCTTC
.	TRBV6-1	TRBD2	TRBJ2-1	CASILLAGEDVEQFF	TGTGCCAGCATCCTCCTAGCGGGAGAAGATGTTGAGCAGTTCTTC
.	TRBV6-1	TRBD1	TRBJ1-2	CASRTPGGYGYTF	TGTGCCAGCAGAACGCCAGGGGGCTATGGCTACACCTTC
.	TRBV11-3	TRBD2	TRBJ2-5	CASSLDRGGGRQETQYF	TGTGCCAGCAGCTTAGATCGTGGGGGAGGGCGCCAAGAGACCCAGTACTTC
.	TRBV5-8	TRBD2	TRBJ2-1	CASSGGVSSYNEQFF	TGTGCCAGCAGCGGGGGGGTGTCAAGCTACAATGAGCAGTTCTTC